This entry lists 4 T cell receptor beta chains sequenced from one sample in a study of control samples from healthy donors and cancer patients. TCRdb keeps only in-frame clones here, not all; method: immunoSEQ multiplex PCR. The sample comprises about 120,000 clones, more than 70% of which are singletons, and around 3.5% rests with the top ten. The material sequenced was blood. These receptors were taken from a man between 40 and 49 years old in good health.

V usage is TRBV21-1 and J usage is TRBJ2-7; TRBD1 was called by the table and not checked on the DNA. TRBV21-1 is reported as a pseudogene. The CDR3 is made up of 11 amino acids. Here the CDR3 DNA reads TGTGCCAGCAGCAGGCCCTACGAGCAGTACTTC. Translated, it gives CASSRPYEQYF.

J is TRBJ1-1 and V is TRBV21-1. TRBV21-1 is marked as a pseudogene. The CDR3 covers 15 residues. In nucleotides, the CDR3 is TGTGCCGGGACCCGGCAGCCACAGATGAACACTGAAGCTTTCTTT. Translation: CAGTRQPQMNTEAFF.

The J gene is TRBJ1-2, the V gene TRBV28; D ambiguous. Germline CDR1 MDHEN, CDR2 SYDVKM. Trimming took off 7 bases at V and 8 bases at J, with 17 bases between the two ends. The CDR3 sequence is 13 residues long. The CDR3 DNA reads TGTGCCAGCAACCTCCCAGCCGGGCCAGGCTACACCTTC. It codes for CASNLPAGPGYTF.

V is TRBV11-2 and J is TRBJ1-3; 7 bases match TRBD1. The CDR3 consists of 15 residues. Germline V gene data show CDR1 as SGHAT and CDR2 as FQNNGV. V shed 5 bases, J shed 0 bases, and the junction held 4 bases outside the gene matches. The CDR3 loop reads CASSTTGPSGNTIYF. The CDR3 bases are TGTGCCAGCAGCACGACAGGGCCCTCTGGAAACACCATATATTTT.